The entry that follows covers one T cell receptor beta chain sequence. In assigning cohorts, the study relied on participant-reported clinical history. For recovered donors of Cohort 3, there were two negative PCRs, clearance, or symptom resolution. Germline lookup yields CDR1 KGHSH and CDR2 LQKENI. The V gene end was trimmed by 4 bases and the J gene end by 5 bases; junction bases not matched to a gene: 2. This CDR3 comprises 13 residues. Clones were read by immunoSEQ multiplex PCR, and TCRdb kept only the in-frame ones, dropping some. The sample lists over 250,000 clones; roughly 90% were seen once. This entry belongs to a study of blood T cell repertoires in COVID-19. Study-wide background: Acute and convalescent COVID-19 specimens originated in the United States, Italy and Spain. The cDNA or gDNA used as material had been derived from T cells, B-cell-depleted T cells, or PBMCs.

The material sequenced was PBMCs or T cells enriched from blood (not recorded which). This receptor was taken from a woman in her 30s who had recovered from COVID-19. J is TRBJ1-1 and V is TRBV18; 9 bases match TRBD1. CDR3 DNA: TGTGCCAGCTCACGACAGGGGGAAACTGAAGCTTTCTTT. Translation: CASSRQGETEAFF.